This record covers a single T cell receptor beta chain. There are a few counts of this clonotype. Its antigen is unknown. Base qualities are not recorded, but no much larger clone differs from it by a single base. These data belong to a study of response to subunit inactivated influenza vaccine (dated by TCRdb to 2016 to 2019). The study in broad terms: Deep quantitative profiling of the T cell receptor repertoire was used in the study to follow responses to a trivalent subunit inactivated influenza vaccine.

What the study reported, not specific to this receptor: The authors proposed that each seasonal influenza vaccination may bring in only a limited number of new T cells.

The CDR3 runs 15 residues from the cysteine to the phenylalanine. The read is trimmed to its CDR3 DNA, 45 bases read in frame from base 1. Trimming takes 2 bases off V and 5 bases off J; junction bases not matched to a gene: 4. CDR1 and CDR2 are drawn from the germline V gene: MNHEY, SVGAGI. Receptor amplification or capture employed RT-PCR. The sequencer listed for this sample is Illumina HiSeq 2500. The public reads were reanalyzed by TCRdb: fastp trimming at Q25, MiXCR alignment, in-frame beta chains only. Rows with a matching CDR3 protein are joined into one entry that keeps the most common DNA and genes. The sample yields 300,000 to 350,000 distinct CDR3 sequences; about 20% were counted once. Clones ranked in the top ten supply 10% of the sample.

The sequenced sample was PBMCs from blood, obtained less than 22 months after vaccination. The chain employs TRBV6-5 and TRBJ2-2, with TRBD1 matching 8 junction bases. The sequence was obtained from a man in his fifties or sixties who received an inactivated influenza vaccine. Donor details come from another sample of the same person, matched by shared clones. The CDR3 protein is CASSYGQGGTGELFF. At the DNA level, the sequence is TGTGCCAGCAGTTACGGACAGGGAGGAACCGGGGAGCTGTTTTTT.